This T cell receptor (beta chain) is drawn from a study of PD-1 blockade in classical Hodgkin lymphoma. Whole-study context: Patients were infused with nivolumab 3 mg/kg every 2 weeks. Study observations and caveats: Newly diagnosed patients had baseline TCR diversity that was reportedly lower than that of healthy donors. CD4+ but not CD8+ TCR diversity rose significantly by C4D1. Complete responders' baseline diversity resembled that of newly diagnosed patients.

Points on this clone: Antigen unknown.

The CDR3 covers 13 residues. V was trimmed by 4 bases and J by 2 bases, leaving 10 bases between them. Germline CDR1 is SQVTM and CDR2 is ANQGSEA. Every patient experienced relapse after autologous stem cell transplantation, and brentuximab vedotin exposure varied. Method: immunoSEQ multiplex PCR; TCRdb's copy keeps in-frame clones and lacks some. The sample shows 150,000 or so clones, under 85% of them seen only once. Sequencing used peripheral blood mononuclear cells (PBMCs), obtained before the second cycle of nivolumab. This sequence joins TRBV29-1 and TRBJ2-3, with unresolved D. The TCR sequence derives from a human donor with classical Hodgkin lymphoma. The CDR3 coding sequence is TGCAGCGTTGTTTCCGGCAACACAGATACGCAGTATTTT. It is translated as CSVVSGNTDTQYF.